The clone carrying this TCR beta chain was detected a few times. The data were produced by immunoSEQ multiplex PCR, yet TCRdb's version contains in-frame clones alone and is incomplete. The repertoire holds over 90,000 clones, with around 92% as singletons. Unmatched junction bases numbered 3, after V lost 1 base and J lost 1 base. CDR1 is SEHNR, CDR2 FQNEAQ, per germline (reference sequence). The CDR3 spans 16 residues. This sample is part of a study of blood T cell repertoires in COVID-19. The rearrangement links TRBV7-9 to TRBJ2-1; 8 nucleotides match TRBD2. The sequence was collected from a man between 18 and 29 years old with acute or convalescent COVID-19. The sample was peripheral blood. CDR3 coding DNA: TGTGCCAGCAGCTTAGGGGCTAGCGGGTCCTACAATGAGCAGTTCTTC. Translated: CASSLGASGSYNEQFF.